This T cell receptor beta chain appears in the sequencing data of a study of blood T cell repertoires in COVID-19. Study-wide context: Acute-phase and convalescent COVID-19 samples originated in the United States, Italy and Spain. PBMCs, B-cell-depleted T cells, or T cells provided the cDNA or gDNA that made up the material.

How the authors handled the data: Reference gene primer amplification gave estimated nucleated cell counts. Data came from immunoSEQ multiplex PCR; TCRdb stores just in-frame clones and leaves some out. V and J calls and clone size are given by that table; D and trimming were obtained from the DNA. The data contain some 70,000 clones, roughly 84% of them singletons. The CDR3 totals 18 residues. Germline V gene sequence: CDR1 ENHRY, CDR2 SYGVKD. V lost 6 bases and J lost 0; bases outside the gene matches: 11. This receptor was identified in a man in his fifties with active COVID-19. The sample taken for sequencing was peripheral blood. This rearrangement joins TRBV10-3 to TRBJ1-5; 10 bases are shared with TRBD1. The CDR3 spells CAIRDPTGGMNSNQPQHF. DNA for the CDR3: TGTGCCATCAGAGACCCGACAGGGGGCATGAATAGCAATCAGCCCCAGCATTTT.